This entry describes one T cell receptor (beta chain). The record originates from a study of OX40 agonist ivuxolimab in advanced cancers. Study summary: Eligibility admitted prior anti-PD-1, anti-PD-L1 or anti-CTLA-4 therapy; about 39% had some.

Germline V gene sequence: CDR1 MNHNS, CDR2 SASEGT. After removal of 4 bases from V and 0 bases from J, the junction contained 2 bases not matched to a gene. The CDR3 covers 15 residues. Produced via immunoSEQ multiplex PCR; TCRdb's table is partial and in-frame only. The data contain around 80,000 clones, 88% of them seen just once; the ten biggest clones take up more than 0.6%. Individuals having autoimmune disease history or systemic immunosuppression were not enrolled. The chain uses TRBV6-1 and TRBJ2-3; 9 nucleotides agree with TRBD2. Specimen: CD4+ or CD8+ T cells sorted from blood, collected in a trial of the OX40 agonist ivuxolimab. This receptor was taken from an adult with an advanced solid tumor such as melanoma, head and neck, liver or kidney cancer. CDR3 residues: CASSGLAASTDTQYF. For the CDR3, the DNA is TGTGCCAGCAGTGGACTAGCGGCCAGCACAGATACGCAGTATTTT.